This entry lists 15 T cell receptor beta chains sequenced from one sample in a study of beta chain features in type 1 diabetes. Expressed TCRB transcripts were sequenced, since all the RNA that had been isolated was reverse transcribed. The table came from immunoSEQ multiplex PCR; TCRdb's copy has only in-frame clones and leaves some out. The top ten clones hold roughly 0.066% of a sample with roughly 500,000 clones, roughly 31% of them seen once. The specimen sequenced was naive CD4+ T cells from blood. Receptors originate from a man younger than 35 in good health.

This chain connects TRBV27 to TRBJ2-7, with D perhaps TRBD1 (6 bases). With 6 bases removed from V and 0 bases from J, the gap between germline ends came to 18 bases. CDR3 length: 16 amino acids. The V gene's germline CDR1 is MNHEY and CDR2 SMNVEV (reference sequence). CDR3 coding DNA: TGTGCCAGCAGACCCAGGGGCTTCTCGTCCTCCTACGAGCAGTACTTC. Translation: CASRPRGFSSSYEQYF.

This clone has more than one count but fewer than ten. The V call is TRBV5-4, the J call TRBJ2-7; TRBD1 matches 8 bases. CDR1 and CDR2 (germline): SGHNT, YYREEE (reference sequence). CDR3 length: 16 amino acids. V lost 4 bases to trimming and J lost 0 bases; unmatched junction nucleotides: 9. CDR3 sequence reads: CASSGIAGGGSYEQYF. The CDR3 nucleotides are TGTGCCAGCAGCGGCATAGCAGGGGGCGGCTCCTACGAGCAGTACTTC.

The V gene is TRBV7-9, the J gene TRBJ2-1; D tentatively reads TRBD1 or TRBD2 (5 bases each). Trimming left V 1 base short and J 7 bases short, with 14 bases between. Germline CDR1 SEHNR, CDR2 FQNEAQ (reference sequence). CDR3 size: 15 residues. The CDR3 DNA reads as TGTGCCAGCAGCTTAGATGGGACGAGGGGTAATGAGCAGTTCTTC. It translates to CASSLDGTRGNEQFF.

Only a few counts were recorded for this clone. J is TRBJ1-3 and V is TRBV14, with TRBD1 as a possible D gene (5 bases). Germline CDR1 and CDR2: SGHDN and FVKESK. Deletions cut 3 bases from V and 4 bases from J, with 10 bases between. The CDR3 runs 14 residues. The CDR3 nucleotides read TGTGCCAGCAGCCAGTACCGACAGGGAAACACCATATATTTT. Protein product: CASSQYRQGNTIYF. Full variable domain (missing parts from reference TRBV14 and TRBJ1-3): EAGVTQFPSHSVIEKGQTVTLRCDPISGHDNLYWYRRVMGKEIKFLLHFVKESKQDESGMPNNRFLAERTGGTYSTLKVQPAELEDSGVYFCASSQYRQGNTIYFGEGSWLTVV.

The chain is built from TRBV10-3 and TRBJ1-5, with D maybe TRBD1 (5 bases). Trimming stripped 8 bases from V and 4 bases from J, with 9 bases between. CDR3 length: 12 residues. The germline V gene encodes CDR1 ENHRY and CDR2 SYGVKD. The CDR3 nucleotides read TGTGCCATCGGGACGGAGAATCAGCCCCAGCATTTT. Protein: CAIGTENQPQHF.

The chain uses TRBV29-1 and TRBJ2-1; 9 nucleotides agree with TRBD2. Germline trimming cut 7 bases from V and 4 bases from J; bases unmatched to any gene: 8. The CDR3 totals 14 residues. Germline assignment: CDR1 SQVTM and CDR2 ANQGSEA. CDR3 in amino acids: CSGERTSVYNEQFF. The CDR3 DNA reads as TGCAGCGGTGAGAGGACTAGCGTATACAATGAGCAGTTCTTC.

V is TRBV7-9 and J is TRBJ2-6; D may be TRBD1 (5 bases). Germline V gene lookup returns CDR1 SEHNR and CDR2 FQNEAQ (reference sequence). CDR3 length: 16 amino acids. The V end lost 4 bases, the J end lost 1 base, and 11 bases lay between the germline ends. Here the CDR3 DNA reads TGTGCCAGCAGCTGGGGCAAGGAGTCTGGGGCCAACGTCCTGACTTTC. It translates to CASSWGKESGANVLTF.

This rearrangement joins TRBV4-2 to TRBJ1-2, with TRBD1 as a possible D gene (5 bases). Germline loops: CDR1 LGHNA, CDR2 YNFKEQ. Trimming pared 3 bases from V and 8 bases from J, leaving 16 bases between. The CDR3 covers 14 residues. The DNA of the CDR3 is TGTGCCAGCAGCCAGGGACCTAGTATCCGGGGCTACACCTTC. It codes for CASSQGPSIRGYTF.

This clone was seen a handful of times. The chain couples TRBV20-1 to TRBJ1-1; no firm D call. CDR3 length: 11 amino acids. Germline values: CDR1 DFQATT, CDR2 SNEGSKA (reference sequence). The CDR3 is CGERVGSGAFF. The DNA for the CDR3 is TGCGGTGAGAGGGTTGGGTCCGGAGCTTTCTTT.

The CDR3 loop is CASLGGPLQETQYF. The DNA for the CDR3 is TGTGCCAGCCTGGGGGGCCCCCTCCAAGAGACCCAGTACTTC. The chain couples TRBV28 to TRBJ2-5, with D possibly called TRBD1 or TRBD2 (6 bases each). The length of the CDR3 is 14 residues. CDR1 MDHEN and CDR2 SYDVKM come from the germline V gene. V was clipped by 8 bases and J by 1 base, with 14 bases between them.

This clone was picked up a small number of times. The chain is built from TRBV6-1 and TRBJ1-2; a possible D gene is TRBD1 (5 bases). The CDR3 has 13 amino acids. The germline V gene has CDR1 MNHNS and CDR2 SASEGT. V lost 4 bases to trimming and J lost 4 bases, with 10 bases between them. Here the CDR3 DNA reads TGTGCCAGCAGTGGGGACTTCCTCTATGGCTACACCTTC. Residues: CASSGDFLYGYTF.

The rearrangement joins TRBV6-1 to TRBJ2-5; tentative D call: TRBD2 (6 bases). Germline CDR1 is MNHNS and CDR2 is SASEGT. The V and J ends lost 2 bases and 5 bases respectively, with 12 bases between them. This CDR3 has 14 amino acids. DNA for the CDR3: TGTGCCAGCAGTGAACCGGGAGTTCAGGAGACCCAGTACTTC. Protein product: CASSEPGVQETQYF.

The rearrangement joins TRBV6-5 to TRBJ1-1; TRBD1 might be the D (5 bases). Trimming shortened V by 7 bases and J by 4 bases, and 13 bases separated the two germline ends. Per the germline V gene, CDR1 is MNHEY and CDR2 is SVGAGI. The CDR3 extends over 13 amino acids. The CDR3 DNA reads TGTGCCAGCAAAAGGGACGTACCCACTGAAGCTTTCTTT. This encodes CASKRDVPTEAFF.

The J gene is TRBJ1-2, the V gene TRBV20-1; a possible D gene is TRBD1 (5 bases). The V and J ends lost 2 bases and 8 bases respectively, with 9 bases between them. The V gene's germline CDR1 is DFQATT and CDR2 SNEGSKA (reference sequence). This CDR3 has 11 amino acids. The CDR3: CSARFGDGYTF. CDR3 sequence (DNA): TGCAGTGCTAGATTTGGGGACGGCTACACCTTC.

J is TRBJ2-1 and V is TRBV5-1, with unresolved D. Germline loops: CDR1 SGHRS, CDR2 YFSETQ. The V end lost 4 bases, the J end lost 0 bases, and 8 bases lay between the germline ends. The CDR3 consists of 14 residues. DNA of the CDR3: TGCGCCAGCAGCGGGCAGAGCTCCTACAATGAGCAGTTCTTC. It yields the protein CASSGQSSYNEQFF.